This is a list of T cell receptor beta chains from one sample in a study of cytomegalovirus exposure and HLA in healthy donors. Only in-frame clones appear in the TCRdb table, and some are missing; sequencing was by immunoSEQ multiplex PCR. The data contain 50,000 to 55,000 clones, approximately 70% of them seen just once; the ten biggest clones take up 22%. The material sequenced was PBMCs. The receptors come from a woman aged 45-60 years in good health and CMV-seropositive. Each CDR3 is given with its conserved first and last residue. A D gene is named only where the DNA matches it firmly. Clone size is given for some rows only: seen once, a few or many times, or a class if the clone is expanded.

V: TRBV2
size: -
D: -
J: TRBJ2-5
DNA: TGTGCCAGCACCCGCAGACAAGAGACCCAGTACTTC
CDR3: CASTRRQETQYF

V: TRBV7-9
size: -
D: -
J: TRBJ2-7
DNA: TGTGCCAGCAGCTTAAGGGCAGGGCCCCACGAGCAGTACTTC
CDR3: CASSLRAGPHEQYF

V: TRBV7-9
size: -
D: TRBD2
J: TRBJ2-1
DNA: TGTGCCAGCAGCCCCCTAAGTAGCGGGAGTAATGAGCAGTTCTTC
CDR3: CASSPLSSGSNEQFF

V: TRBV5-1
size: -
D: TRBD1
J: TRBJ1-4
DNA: TGCGCCAGCAGCTTGGAGGGACAGGGGTATGAAAAACTGTTTTTT
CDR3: CASSLEGQGYEKLFF

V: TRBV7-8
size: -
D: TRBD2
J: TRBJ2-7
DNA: TGTGCCAGCAGCTTAGCGACTAGCGGGGGATCTCATGAGCAGTACTTC
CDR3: CASSLATSGGSHEQYF

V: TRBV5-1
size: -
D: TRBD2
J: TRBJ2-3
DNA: TGCGCCAGCAGCCCGGGACTAGCGGGCGGTACGCAGTATTTT
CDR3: CASSPGLAGGTQYF

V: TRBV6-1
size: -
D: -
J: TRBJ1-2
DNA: TGTGCCAGCAGTGAGGGCAGCCGTCGTGGCTACACCTTC
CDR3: CASSEGSRRGYTF

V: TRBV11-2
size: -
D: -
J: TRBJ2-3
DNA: TGTGCCAGCAGCCCTCTCGGGGGTAGCACAGATACGCAGTATTTT
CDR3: CASSPLGGSTDTQYF

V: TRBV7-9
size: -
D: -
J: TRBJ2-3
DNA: TGTGCCAGCAGCTCCCGCCCCTACGACACAGATACGCAGTATTTT
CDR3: CASSSRPYDTDTQYF

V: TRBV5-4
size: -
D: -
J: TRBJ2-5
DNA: TGTGCCAGCAGCTTGGGGCAGGAGACCCAGTACTTC
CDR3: CASSLGQETQYF

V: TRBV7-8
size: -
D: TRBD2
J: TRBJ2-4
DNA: TGTGCCAGCAGCTCCACTAGCGGGAGGTTAGACATTCAGTACTTC
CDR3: CASSSTSGRLDIQYF

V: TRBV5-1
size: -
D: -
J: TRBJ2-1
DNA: TGCGCCAGCAGCTTTGGGCAGGCTTACAATGAGCAGTTCTTC
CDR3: CASSFGQAYNEQFF

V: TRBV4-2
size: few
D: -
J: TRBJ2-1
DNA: TGTGCCAGCAGCTCAACTATCCCGGTCAATGAGCAGTTCTTC
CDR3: CASSSTIPVNEQFF

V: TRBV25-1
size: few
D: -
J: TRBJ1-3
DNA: TGTGCCAGCGCAGGCAGCCGCTCTGGAAACACCATATATTTT
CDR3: CASAGSRSGNTIYF

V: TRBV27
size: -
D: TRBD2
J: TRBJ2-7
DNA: TGTGCCAGCAGTTCGACTAGCGGGAGACACGAGCAGTACTTC
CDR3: CASSSTSGRHEQYF